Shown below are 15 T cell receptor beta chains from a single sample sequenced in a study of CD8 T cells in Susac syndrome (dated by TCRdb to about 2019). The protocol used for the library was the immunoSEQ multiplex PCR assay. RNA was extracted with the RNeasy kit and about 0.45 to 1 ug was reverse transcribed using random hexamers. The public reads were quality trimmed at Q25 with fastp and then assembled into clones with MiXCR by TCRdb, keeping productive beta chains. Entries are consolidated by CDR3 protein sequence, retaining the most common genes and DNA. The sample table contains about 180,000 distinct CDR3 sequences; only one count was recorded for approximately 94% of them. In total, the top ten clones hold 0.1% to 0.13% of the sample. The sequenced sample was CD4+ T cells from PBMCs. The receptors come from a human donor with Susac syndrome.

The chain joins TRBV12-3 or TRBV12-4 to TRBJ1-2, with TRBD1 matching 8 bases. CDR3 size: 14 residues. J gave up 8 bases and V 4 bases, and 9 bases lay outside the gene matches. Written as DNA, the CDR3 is TGTGCCAGCAGTTGGACAGGGAGGATCGGCGGCTACACCTTC. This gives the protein CASSWTGRIGGYTF.

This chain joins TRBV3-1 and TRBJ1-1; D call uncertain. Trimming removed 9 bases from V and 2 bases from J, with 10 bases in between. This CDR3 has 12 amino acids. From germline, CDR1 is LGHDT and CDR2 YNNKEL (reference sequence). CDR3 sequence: CASRTLNTEAFF. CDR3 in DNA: TGTGCCAGTAGGACTCTTAACACTGAAGCTTTCTTT.

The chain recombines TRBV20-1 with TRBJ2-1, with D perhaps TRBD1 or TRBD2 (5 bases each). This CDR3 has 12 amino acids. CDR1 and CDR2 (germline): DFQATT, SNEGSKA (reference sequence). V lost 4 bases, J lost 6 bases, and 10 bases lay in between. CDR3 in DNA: TGCAGTGCTACCAGGGACGCCAATGAGCAGTTCTTC. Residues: CSATRDANEQFF.

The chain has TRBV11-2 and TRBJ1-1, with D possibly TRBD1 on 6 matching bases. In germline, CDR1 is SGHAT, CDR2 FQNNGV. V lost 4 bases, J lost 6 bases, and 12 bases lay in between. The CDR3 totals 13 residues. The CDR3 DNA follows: TGTGCCAGCAGCTCAGAACAGGGCGCTGAAGCTTTCTTT. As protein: CASSSEQGAEAFF.

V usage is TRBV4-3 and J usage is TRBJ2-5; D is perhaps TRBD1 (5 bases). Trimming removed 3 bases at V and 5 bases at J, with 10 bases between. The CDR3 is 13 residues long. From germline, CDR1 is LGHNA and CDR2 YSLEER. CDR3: CASSQDTMETQYF. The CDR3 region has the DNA TGCGCCAGCAGCCAGGACACTATGGAGACCCAGTACTTC.

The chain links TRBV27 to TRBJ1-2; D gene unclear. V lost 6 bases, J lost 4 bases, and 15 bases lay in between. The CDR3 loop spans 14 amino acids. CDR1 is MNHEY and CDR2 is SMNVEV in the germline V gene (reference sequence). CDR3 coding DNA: TGTGCCAGCAGCCGATCGTCGCCTGGCTATGGCTACACCTTC. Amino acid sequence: CASSRSSPGYGYTF.

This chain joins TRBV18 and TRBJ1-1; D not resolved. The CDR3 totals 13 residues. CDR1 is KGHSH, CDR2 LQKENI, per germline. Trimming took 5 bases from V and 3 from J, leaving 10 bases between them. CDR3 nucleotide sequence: TGTGCCAGCTCATATGATGGGGACACTGAAGCTTTCTTT. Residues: CASSYDGDTEAFF.

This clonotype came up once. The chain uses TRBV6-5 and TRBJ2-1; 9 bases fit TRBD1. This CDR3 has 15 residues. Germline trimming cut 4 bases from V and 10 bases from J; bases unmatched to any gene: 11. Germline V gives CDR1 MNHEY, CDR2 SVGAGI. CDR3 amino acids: CASSSPGQGLPEQFF. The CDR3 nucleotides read TGTGCCAGCAGTTCACCGGGACAGGGTCTACCCGAGCAGTTCTTC.

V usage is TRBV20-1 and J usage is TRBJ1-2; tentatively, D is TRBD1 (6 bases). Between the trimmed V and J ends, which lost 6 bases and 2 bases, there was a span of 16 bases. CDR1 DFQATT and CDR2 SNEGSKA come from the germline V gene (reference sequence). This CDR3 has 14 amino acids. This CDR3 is CSATSGDRNYGYTF. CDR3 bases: TGCAGTGCCACCTCAGGGGACCGAAACTATGGCTACACCTTC.

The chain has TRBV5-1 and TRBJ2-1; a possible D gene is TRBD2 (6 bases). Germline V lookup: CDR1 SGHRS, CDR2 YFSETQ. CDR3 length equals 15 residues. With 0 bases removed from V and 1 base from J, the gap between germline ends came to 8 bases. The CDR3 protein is CASSLGDWSYNEQFF. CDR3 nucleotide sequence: TGCGCCAGCAGCTTGGGGGACTGGTCCTACAATGAGCAGTTCTTC.

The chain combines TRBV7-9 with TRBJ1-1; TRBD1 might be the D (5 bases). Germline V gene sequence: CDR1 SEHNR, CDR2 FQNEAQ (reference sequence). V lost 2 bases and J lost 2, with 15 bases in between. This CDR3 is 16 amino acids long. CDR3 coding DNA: TGTGCCAGCAGCTTAAACAGGAAGGTGGAAAACACTGAAGCTTTCTTT. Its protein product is CASSLNRKVENTEAFF.

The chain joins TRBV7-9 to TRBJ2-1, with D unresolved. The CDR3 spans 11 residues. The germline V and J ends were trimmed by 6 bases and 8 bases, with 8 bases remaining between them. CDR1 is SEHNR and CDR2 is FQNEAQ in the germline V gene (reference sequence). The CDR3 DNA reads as TGTGCCAGCAGTCCGCCATATGAGCAGTTCTTC. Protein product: CASSPPYEQFF.

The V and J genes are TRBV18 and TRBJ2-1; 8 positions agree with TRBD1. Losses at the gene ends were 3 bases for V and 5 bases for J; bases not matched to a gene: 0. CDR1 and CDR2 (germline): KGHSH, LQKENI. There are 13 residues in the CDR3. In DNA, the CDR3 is TGTGCCAGCTCACCGACAGGGGACAATGAGCAGTTCTTC. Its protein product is CASSPTGDNEQFF.

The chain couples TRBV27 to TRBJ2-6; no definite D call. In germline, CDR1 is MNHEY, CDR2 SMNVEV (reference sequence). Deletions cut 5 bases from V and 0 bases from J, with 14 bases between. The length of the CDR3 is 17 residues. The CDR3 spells CASSPRVGHSGANVLTF. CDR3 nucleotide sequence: TGTGCCAGCAGTCCACGGGTTGGGCACTCTGGGGCCAACGTCCTGACTTTC.

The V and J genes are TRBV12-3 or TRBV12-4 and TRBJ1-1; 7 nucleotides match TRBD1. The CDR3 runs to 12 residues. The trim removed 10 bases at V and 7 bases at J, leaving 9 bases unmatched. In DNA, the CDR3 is TGTGCCACCTGGGGGACAGTGATTGAAGCTTTCTTT. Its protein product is CATWGTVIEAFF.